This T cell receptor beta chain comes out of a study of identical twins. Template switching added a universal primer site, and cDNA bore unique molecular identifiers. TCRdb analysed the 5' RACE reads with MiXCR anew, one entry per CDR3 protein. The table shows approximately 300,000 distinct CDR3 sequences, with 9.5% occurring only once. The CDR3 extends over 18 amino acids. The V segment lost 0 bases and the J segment 5 bases; nucleotides outside the gene matches: 14. Germline V CDR1 and CDR2: LGHNA, YSLEER. Another study also made use of these data, one on yellow fever vaccine responses in identical twins.

Material: CD8+ T cells sorted from blood. The TCR was taken from a young woman in good health. This chain joins TRBV4-3 and TRBJ2-5, with 8 nucleotides matching TRBD1. CDR3 sequence: CASSQEGRGLSFLETQYF. The CDR3 DNA reads TGCGCCAGCAGCCAAGAGGGCAGGGGGCTATCTTTTTTGGAGACCCAGTACTTC.